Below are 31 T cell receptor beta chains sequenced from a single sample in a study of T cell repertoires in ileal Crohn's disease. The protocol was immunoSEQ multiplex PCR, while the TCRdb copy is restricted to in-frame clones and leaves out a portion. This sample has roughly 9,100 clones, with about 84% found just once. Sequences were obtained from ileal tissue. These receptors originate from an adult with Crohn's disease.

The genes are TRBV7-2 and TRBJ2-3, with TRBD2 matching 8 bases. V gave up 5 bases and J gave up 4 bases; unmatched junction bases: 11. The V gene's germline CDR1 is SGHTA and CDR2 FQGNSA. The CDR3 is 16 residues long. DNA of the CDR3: TGTGCCAGCAGCCCCATAGCGGGAAACGGCCCAGATACGCAGTATTTT. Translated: CASSPIAGNGPDTQYF.

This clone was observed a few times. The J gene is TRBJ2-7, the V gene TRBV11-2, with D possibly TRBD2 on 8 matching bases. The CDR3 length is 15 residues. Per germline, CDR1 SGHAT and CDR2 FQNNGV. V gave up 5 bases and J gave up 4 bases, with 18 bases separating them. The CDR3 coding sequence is TGTGCCAGCAGCCCCAGGGGGACTAGACAATACGAGCAGTACTTC. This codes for CASSPRGTRQYEQYF.

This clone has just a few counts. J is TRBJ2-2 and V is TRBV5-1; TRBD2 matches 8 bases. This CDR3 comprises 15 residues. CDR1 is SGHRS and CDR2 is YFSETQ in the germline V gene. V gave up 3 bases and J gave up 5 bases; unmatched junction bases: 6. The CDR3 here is CASSSGLAPTGELFF. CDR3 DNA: TGCGCCAGCAGCTCAGGACTAGCACCGACCGGGGAGCTGTTTTTT.

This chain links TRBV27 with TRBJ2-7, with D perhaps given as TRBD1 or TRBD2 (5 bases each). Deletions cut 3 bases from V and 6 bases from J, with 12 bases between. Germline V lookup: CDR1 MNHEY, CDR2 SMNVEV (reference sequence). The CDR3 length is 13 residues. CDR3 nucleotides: TGTGCCAGCAGTTTCGGGGCCAGGTCCGAGCAGTACTTC. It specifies CASSFGARSEQYF.

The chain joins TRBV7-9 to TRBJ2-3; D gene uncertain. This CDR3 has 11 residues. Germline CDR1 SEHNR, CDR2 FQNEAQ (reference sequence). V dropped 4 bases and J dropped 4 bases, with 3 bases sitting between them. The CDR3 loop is CASSSSDTQYF. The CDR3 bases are TGTGCCAGCAGCTCCTCAGATACGCAGTATTTT.

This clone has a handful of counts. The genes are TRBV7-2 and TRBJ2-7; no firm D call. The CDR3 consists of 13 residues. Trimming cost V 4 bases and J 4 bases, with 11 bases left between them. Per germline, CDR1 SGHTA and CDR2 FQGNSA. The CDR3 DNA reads TGTGCCAGCAGCTCGAGTAAGGTTTACGAGCAGTACTTC. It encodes CASSSSKVYEQYF.

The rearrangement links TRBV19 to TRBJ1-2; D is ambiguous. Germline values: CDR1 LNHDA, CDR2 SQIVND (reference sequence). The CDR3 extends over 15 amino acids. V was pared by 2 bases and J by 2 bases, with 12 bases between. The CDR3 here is CASSIKLGQNYGYTF. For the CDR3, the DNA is TGTGCCAGTAGTATAAAACTCGGGCAGAACTATGGCTACACCTTC.

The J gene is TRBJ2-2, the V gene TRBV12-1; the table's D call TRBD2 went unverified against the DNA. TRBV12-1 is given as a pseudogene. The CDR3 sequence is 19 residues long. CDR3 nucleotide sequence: TGTGCCAGCAGCTTAACCCCGGGACTAGCGGGAGGAGGGACCGGGGAGCTGTTTTTT. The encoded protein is CASSLTPGLAGGGTGELFF.

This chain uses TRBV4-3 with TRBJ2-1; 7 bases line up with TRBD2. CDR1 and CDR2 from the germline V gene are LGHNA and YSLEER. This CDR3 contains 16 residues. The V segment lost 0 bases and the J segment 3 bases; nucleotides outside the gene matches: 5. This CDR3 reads CASSQEVGGDYNEQFF. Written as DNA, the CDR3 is TGCGCCAGCAGCCAAGAAGTGGGAGGGGACTACAATGAGCAGTTCTTC.

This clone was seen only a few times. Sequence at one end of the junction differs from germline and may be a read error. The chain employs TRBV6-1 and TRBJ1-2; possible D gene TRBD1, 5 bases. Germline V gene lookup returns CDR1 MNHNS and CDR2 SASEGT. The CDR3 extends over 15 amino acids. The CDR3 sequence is CASSEVTGTNYGYTF. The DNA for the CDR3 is TGTGCCAGCAGCGAAGTGACCGGGACCAACTATGGCTACACCTTC.

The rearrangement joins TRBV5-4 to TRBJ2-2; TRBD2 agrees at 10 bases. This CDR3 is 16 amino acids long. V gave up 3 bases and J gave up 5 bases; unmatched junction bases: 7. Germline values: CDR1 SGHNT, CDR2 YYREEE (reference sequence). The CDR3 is CASSSTTSGLTGELFF. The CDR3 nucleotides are TGTGCCAGCAGCTCCACGACTAGCGGGCTTACCGGGGAGCTGTTTTTT.

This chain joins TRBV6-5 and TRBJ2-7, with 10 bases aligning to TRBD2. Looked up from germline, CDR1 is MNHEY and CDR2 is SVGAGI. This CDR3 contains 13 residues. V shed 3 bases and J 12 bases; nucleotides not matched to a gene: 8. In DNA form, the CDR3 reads TGTGCCAGCAGTTATCGGGCTAGCGGGAGTCTGTACTTC. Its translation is CASSYRASGSLYF.

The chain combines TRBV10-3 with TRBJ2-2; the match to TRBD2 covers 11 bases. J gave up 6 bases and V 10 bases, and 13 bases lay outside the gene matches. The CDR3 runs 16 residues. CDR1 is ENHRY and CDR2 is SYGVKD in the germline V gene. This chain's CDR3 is CATTPELAGVAGELFF. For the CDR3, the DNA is TGTGCCACTACACCCGAACTAGCGGGAGTAGCCGGGGAGCTGTTTTTT.

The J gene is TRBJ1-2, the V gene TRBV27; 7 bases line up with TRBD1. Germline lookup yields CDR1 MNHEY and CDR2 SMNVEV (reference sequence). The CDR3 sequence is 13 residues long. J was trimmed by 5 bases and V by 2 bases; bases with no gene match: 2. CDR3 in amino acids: CASSLQGGYGYTF. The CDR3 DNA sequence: TGTGCCAGCAGTTTACAGGGGGGGTATGGCTACACCTTC.

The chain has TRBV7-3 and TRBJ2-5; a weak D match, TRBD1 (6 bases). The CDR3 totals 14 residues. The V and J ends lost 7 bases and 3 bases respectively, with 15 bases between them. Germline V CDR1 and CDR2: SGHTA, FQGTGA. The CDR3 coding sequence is TGTGCCAGCACCTCGAACAGGGTAGAAGAGACCCAGTACTTC. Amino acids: CASTSNRVEETQYF.

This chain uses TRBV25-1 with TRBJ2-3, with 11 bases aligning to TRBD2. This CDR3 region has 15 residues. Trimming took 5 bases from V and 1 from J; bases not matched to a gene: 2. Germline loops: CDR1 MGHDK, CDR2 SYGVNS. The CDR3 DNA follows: TGTGCCAGCAGTCATAGCGGGAGGGGCACAGATACGCAGTATTTT. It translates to CASSHSGRGTDTQYF. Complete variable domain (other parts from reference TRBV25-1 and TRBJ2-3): EADIYQTPRYLVIGTGKKITLECSQTMGHDKMYWYQQDPGMELHLIHYSYGVNSTEKGDLSSESTVSRIRTEHFPLTLESARPSHTSQYLCASSHSGRGTDTQYFGPGTRLTVL.

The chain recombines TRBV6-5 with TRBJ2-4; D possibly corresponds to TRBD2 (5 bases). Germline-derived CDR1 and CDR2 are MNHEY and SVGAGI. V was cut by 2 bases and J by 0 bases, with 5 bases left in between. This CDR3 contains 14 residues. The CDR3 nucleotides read TGTGCCAGCAGTTACGGAGGAGCCAAAAACATTCAGTACTTC. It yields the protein CASSYGGAKNIQYF.

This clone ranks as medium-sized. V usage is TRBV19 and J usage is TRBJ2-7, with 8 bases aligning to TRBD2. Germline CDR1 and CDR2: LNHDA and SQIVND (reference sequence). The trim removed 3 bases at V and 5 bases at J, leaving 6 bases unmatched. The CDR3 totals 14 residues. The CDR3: CASSMGLEGDEQYF. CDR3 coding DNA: TGTGCCAGTAGTATGGGACTAGAAGGCGACGAGCAGTACTTC.

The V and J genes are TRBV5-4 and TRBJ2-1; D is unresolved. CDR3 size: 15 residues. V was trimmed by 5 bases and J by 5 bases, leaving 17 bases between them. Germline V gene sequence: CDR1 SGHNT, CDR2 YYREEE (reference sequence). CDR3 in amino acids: CASSDPKSAHNEQFF. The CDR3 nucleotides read TGTGCCAGCAGTGACCCGAAATCGGCGCACAATGAGCAGTTCTTC.

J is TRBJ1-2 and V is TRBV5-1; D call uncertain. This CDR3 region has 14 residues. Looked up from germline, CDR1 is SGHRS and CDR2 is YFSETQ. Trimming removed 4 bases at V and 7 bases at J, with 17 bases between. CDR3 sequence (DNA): TGCGCCAGCAGCCAAGGTCCCCTCCACCGTGGCTACACCTTC. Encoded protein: CASSQGPLHRGYTF.

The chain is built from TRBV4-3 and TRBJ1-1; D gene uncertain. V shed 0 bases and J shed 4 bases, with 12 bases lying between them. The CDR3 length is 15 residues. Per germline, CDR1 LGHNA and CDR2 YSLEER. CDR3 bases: TGCGCCAGCAGCCAAGAAAAATCCACCCTCACTGAAGCTTTCTTT. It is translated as CASSQEKSTLTEAFF.

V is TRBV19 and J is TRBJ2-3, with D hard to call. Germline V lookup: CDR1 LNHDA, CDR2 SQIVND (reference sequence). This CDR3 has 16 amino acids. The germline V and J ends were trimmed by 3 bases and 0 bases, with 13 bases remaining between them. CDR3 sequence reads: CASSILAAPSTDTQYF. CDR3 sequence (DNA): TGTGCCAGTAGTATCTTAGCCGCCCCGAGCACAGATACGCAGTATTTT.

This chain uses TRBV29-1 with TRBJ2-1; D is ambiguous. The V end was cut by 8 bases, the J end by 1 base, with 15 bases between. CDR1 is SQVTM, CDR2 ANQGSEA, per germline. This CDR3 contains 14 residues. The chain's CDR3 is CSPETGCSYNEQFF. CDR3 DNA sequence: TGCAGCCCGGAGACTGGATGTTCCTACAATGAGCAGTTCTTC.

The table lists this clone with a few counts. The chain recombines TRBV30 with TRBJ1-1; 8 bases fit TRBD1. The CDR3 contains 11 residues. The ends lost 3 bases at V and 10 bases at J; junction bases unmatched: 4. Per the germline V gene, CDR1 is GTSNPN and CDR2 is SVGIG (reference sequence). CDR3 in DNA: TGTGCCTGGAGCCTCGGACAGGGAGCTTTCTTT. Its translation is CAWSLGQGAFF.

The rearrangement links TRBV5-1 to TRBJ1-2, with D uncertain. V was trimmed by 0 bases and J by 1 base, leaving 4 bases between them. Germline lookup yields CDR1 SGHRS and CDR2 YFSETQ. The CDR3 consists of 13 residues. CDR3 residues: CASSLEINYGYTF. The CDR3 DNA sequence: TGCGCCAGCAGCTTGGAGATTAACTATGGCTACACCTTC.

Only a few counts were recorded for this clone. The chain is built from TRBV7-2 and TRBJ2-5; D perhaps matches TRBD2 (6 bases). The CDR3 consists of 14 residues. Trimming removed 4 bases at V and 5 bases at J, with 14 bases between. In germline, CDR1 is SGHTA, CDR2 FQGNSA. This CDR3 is CASSSDGAGETQYF. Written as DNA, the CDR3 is TGTGCCAGCAGCTCCGACGGGGCGGGGGAGACCCAGTACTTC.

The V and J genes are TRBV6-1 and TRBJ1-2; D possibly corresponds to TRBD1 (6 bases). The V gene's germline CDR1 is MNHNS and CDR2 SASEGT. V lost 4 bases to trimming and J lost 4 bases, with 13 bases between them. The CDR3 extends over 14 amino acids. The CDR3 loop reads CASSVQGVGYGYTF. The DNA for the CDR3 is TGTGCCAGCAGTGTACAGGGAGTTGGCTATGGCTACACCTTC.

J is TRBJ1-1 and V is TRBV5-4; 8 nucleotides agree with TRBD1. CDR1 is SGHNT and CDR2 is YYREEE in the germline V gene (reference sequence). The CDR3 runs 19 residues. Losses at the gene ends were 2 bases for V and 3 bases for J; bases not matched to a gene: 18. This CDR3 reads CASSFKQGAGLVRYTEAFF. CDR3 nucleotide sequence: TGTGCCAGCAGCTTTAAGCAGGGGGCTGGTCTGGTGCGATACACTGAAGCTTTCTTT. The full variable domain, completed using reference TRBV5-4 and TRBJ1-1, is ETGVTQSPTHLIKTRGQQVTLRCSSQSGHNTVSWYQQALGQGPQFIFQYYREEENGRGNFPPRFSGLQFPNYSSELNVNALELDDSALYLCASSFKQGAGLVRYTEAFFGQGTRLTVV.

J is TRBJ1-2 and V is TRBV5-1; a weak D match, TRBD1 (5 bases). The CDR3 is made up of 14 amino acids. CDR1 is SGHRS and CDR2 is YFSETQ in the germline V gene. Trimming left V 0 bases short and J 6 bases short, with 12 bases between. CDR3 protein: CASSLAAGADGYTF. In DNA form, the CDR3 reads TGCGCCAGCAGCTTGGCCGCCGGGGCCGATGGCTACACCTTC.

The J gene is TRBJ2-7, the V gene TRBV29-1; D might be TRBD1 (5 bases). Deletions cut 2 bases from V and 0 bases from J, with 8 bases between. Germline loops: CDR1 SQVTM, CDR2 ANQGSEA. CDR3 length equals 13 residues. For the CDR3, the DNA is TGCAGCGTTGAACAGGACAACTCCTACGAGCAGTACTTC. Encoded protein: CSVEQDNSYEQYF.

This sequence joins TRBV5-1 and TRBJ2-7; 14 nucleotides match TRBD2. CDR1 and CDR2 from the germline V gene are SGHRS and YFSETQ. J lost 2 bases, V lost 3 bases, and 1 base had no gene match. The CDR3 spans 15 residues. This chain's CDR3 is CASSSGLAGAYEQYF. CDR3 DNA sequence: TGCGCCAGCAGCTCGGGACTAGCGGGAGCCTACGAGCAGTACTTC.